The T cell receptor beta chain under discussion was sequenced for a study of cytomegalovirus exposure and HLA in healthy donors. Concerning this clone itself: What it recognizes is unknown.

PCR was performed using 60 Vbeta and 13 Jbeta primers. Sequencing was performed with immunoSEQ multiplex PCR; in TCRdb, only in-frame clones are kept and a portion is missing. The repertoire holds some 78,000 clones, with less than 80% as singletons. Study findings and constraints: A prior analysis recorded that most TCR beta V segments were productive about 90% or about 30% of the time. Reportedly, a later analysis found an Asian-associated ancestry cluster had fewer N-insertions than the roughly 630-donor mean. It was 150 to 200 TCR beta chains that were listed as cytomegalovirus-associated.

CDR1 and CDR2 from the germline V gene are SSHAT and FNYEAQ (reference sequence). V was pared by 5 bases and J by 2 bases, with 8 bases of the junction left unmatched. CDR3 size: 15 residues. The V gene is TRBV7-7, the J gene TRBJ2-7; 8 bases are shared with TRBD2. The TCR originated in a man aged 35-49 years in good health and CMV-seropositive. Sequencing was done on a sample of PBMCs. The CDR3 here is CASSPGLAATYEQYF. DNA for the CDR3: TGTGCCAGCAGCCCCGGACTAGCCGCCACCTACGAGCAGTACTTC.